Each of the 30 T cell receptor beta chains below was sequenced from the same sample in a study of T cell clonality in common variable immunodeficiency. Regarding the study as a whole: In common variable immunodeficiency, TCR beta chains reportedly carried fewer deletions and N-nucleotide insertions.

These receptors have no identified antigens. TCRdb's copy holds only in-frame clones and misses some; the assay was immunoSEQ multiplex PCR. Sampling found over 20,000 clones, none seen once. Sequencing used peripheral blood mononuclear cells. These receptors were collected from a human donor with common variable immunodeficiency.

With regard to this clone: The CDR3 end falls 3 residues outside the read, so it is completed with the germline J gene. The chain employs TRBV5-1 and TRBJ2-7; D perhaps matches TRBD2 (6 bases). This CDR3 spans 13 amino acids. The germline CDR1 and CDR2 sequences are SGHRS and YFSETQ. Trimming cost V 5 bases and J 6 bases, with 15 bases left between them. CDR3 sequence reads: CASSISGWGEQYF. The part of the CDR3 DNA that was read is TGCGCCAGCAGTATAAGCGGGTGGGGCGAG.

There are many counts of this clone. The read halts 3 residues ahead of the CDR3 end, with the missing end drawn from the germline J gene. The gene calls are TRBV13 and TRBJ2-7, with 10 bases aligning to TRBD2. Germline loops: CDR1 PRHDT, CDR2 FYEKMQ (reference sequence). This CDR3 comprises 18 residues. The V segment lost 4 bases and the J segment 6 bases; nucleotides outside the gene matches: 18. The CDR3 protein is CASSSTSIAGGSYTEQYF. CDR3 DNA (partial): TGTGCCAGCAGCTCGACCTCGATAGCGGGAGGTTCTTATACCGAG.

Details on this clone: The sequence runs out 3 residues before the end of the CDR3; the remainder is reconstructed from the germline J gene. The chain uses TRBV19 and TRBJ2-7; no reliable D call. CDR1 is LNHDA, CDR2 SQIVND, per germline (reference sequence). The V and J ends lost 4 bases and 4 bases respectively, with 5 bases between them. This CDR3 is built from 11 residues. CDR3 bases read: TGTGCCAGTAGTAGTCTGTACGAG. Its protein is CASSSLYE. The full CDR3 protein is CASSSLYEQYF.

This clone occurred a few times. Read sequence stops 3 residues before the CDR3 end, and the germline J gene provides the missing end. This chain links TRBV18 with TRBJ2-2; the match to TRBD1 covers 7 bases. The CDR3 runs to 16 residues. J gave up 1 base and V 2 bases, and 4 bases lay outside the gene matches. Looked up from germline, CDR1 is KGHSH and CDR2 is LQKENI. CDR3 DNA (partial): TGTGCCAGCTCACCATCCGGGACAGTGAACACCGGGGAG. It is translated as CASSPSGTVNTGE. The full-length CDR3 reads as CASSPSGTVNTGELFF.

This clone was seen at least ten times. A read error may produce the germline difference seen at one junction end. The read terminates 3 residues before the CDR3 end, so the remaining end is supplied by the germline J gene. The chain links TRBV7-9 to TRBJ2-7; possible D gene TRBD1, 6 bases. The germline V gene has CDR1 SEHNR and CDR2 FQNEAQ (reference sequence). This CDR3 spans 15 amino acids. CDR3 region: CASSPPTGPSSEQYF. The covered CDR3 bases are TGTGCCAGCAGCCCACCCACAGGGCCGTCCTCCGAG.

This clone showed up just a few times. From the germline J gene comes the end of the CDR3, since the read stops 3 residues before it. The J gene is TRBJ2-2, the V gene TRBV11-1; D gene unclear. V was trimmed by 5 bases and J by 6 bases, leaving 10 bases between them. The CDR3 is made up of 13 amino acids. From germline, CDR1 is SGHAT and CDR2 FQDESV (reference sequence). The CDR3 DNA, read in part, is TGTGCCAGCAGCCCCCTTCTAGCCGGGGAG. The encoded protein is CASSPLLAGE. The complete CDR3 protein is CASSPLLAGELFF. Using reference TRBV11-1 and TRBJ2-2 for the parts outside the CDR3, the full variable domain is EAEVAQSPRYKITEKSQAVAFWCDPISGHATLYWYRQILGQGPELLVQFQDESVVDDSQLPKDRFSAERLKGVDSTLKIQPAELGDSAMYLCASSPLLAGELFFGEGSRLTVL.

This clone showed up many times. The CDR3 DNA, read in part, is TGTGCCAGCGGACCTTCGGGAGCGGGAGGCTCCAATGAG. Translating gives CASGPSGAGGSNE. The entire CDR3 protein reads CASGPSGAGGSNEQFF. V usage is TRBV12-3 or TRBV12-4 and J usage is TRBJ2-1, with TRBD2 matching over 9 bases. The read gets to within 3 residues of the CDR3 end, and the germline J gene fills in the rest. J was trimmed by 6 bases and V by 8 bases; bases with no gene match: 14. CDR3 size: 16 residues.

This clone was detected ten times or more. The read terminates 3 residues before the CDR3 end, so the remaining end is supplied by the germline J gene. J is TRBJ2-3 and V is TRBV5-4; TRBD2 matches 9 bases. V was pared by 0 bases and J by 2 bases, with 1 base of the junction left unmatched. CDR1 is SGHNT and CDR2 is YYREEE in the germline V gene (reference sequence). CDR3 length equals 15 residues. CDR3 DNA (partial): TGTGCCAGCAGCTTGGGCGGGAGGGCCACAGATACG. Its translation: CASSLGGRATDT. The whole CDR3 protein is CASSLGGRATDTQYF.

This clone was counted only a few times. The CDR3 end is not reached by the read, which stops 3 residues before it; the germline J gene fills it in. The rearrangement uses TRBV7-8 and TRBJ2-7, with TRBD1 matching over 7 bases. After removal of 1 base from V and 2 bases from J, the junction contained 2 bases not matched to a gene. CDR3 length: 14 amino acids. Germline V lookup: CDR1 SGHVS, CDR2 FQNEAQ. CDR3 DNA, as far as it was read: TGTGCCAGCAGCTTAGGACAGGGAACCTACGAG. Translating gives CASSLGQGTYE. The complete CDR3 protein is CASSLGQGTYEQYF.

To note about this clone: From the germline J gene comes the end of the CDR3, since the read stops 3 residues before it. The chain is built from TRBV19 and TRBJ1-1; 9 nucleotides line up with TRBD1. The trim removed 6 bases at V and 6 bases at J, leaving 11 bases unmatched. Germline loops: CDR1 LNHDA, CDR2 SQIVND (reference sequence). The CDR3 extends over 15 amino acids. The CDR3 bases that were read are TGTGCCAGTAGGACGACAGGGGGTAGAGGTTCTGAA. Protein: CASRTTGGRGSE. The entire CDR3 reads CASRTTGGRGSEAFF.

This clone was found many times. The read comes to an end 3 residues before the CDR3 does, leaving the germline J gene to fill in the end. This chain connects TRBV7-8 to TRBJ2-1; TRBD2 matches 16 bases. Trimming took 5 bases from V and 7 from J; bases not matched to a gene: 8. In germline, CDR1 is SGHVS, CDR2 FQNEAQ. This CDR3 has 17 amino acids. Incomplete CDR3 DNA: TGTGCCAGCAGCCCGGGACTAGCGGGAGGGCCCTCGAATGAG. This codes for CASSPGLAGGPSNE. The full CDR3 protein is CASSPGLAGGPSNEQFF. The complete variable domain, with remaining parts taken from reference TRBV7-8 and TRBJ2-1, reads GAGVSQSPRYKVAKRGQDVALRCDPISGHVSLFWYQQALGQGPEFLTYFQNEAQLDKSGLPSDRFFAERPEGSVSTLKIQRTQQEDSAVYLCASSPGLAGGPSNEQFFGPGTRLTVL.

This clone has at least ten counts. The CDR3 goes on 3 residues after the read ends, and that part is filled in from the germline J gene. The V and J genes are TRBV20-1 and TRBJ2-7, with a possible D match to TRBD1 (5 bases). V lost 5 bases and J lost 6, with 17 bases in between. Germline V CDR1 and CDR2: DFQATT, SNEGSKA (reference sequence). This CDR3 spans 13 amino acids. CDR3 bases read: TGCAGTGCTCATCCCCCAGGGCAAGGCGAG. It encodes CSAHPPGQGE. The whole CDR3 protein is CSAHPPGQGEQYF.

With regard to this clone: Read data end 3 residues before the CDR3 end; the end is taken from the germline J gene. The gene calls are TRBV7-3 and TRBJ2-1; perhaps TRBD2 as D (6 bases). Trimming took 0 bases from V and 0 from J, leaving 6 bases between them. Per the germline V gene, CDR1 is SGHTA and CDR2 is FQGTGA. The CDR3 totals 15 residues. The CDR3 here is CASSLTTSSYNEQFF. Partial CDR3 DNA: TGTGCCAGCAGCTTAACGACTAGCTCCTACAATGAG.

This clone was seen a few times. The read terminates 3 residues ahead of where the CDR3 ends, so the germline J gene completes it. The chain recombines TRBV10-3 with TRBJ1-6; maybe TRBD1 (5 bases). Deletions cut 7 bases from V and 7 bases from J, with 14 bases between. In germline, CDR1 is ENHRY, CDR2 SYGVKD. The CDR3 consists of 14 residues. The sequenced CDR3 bases are TGTGCCATCAAAGGGCTGGACACAAATTCACCC. It specifies CAIKGLDTNSP. The whole CDR3 protein reads CAIKGLDTNSPLHF.

In its sample, this clone was seen a few times. Coverage ceases 3 residues before the CDR3 finishes, and the germline J gene fills in the end. The gene calls are TRBV7-7 and TRBJ2-3; 14 bases are shared with TRBD2. Trimming at V came to 5 bases and at J to 5 bases, leaving 3 bases not matched to a gene. Germline-derived CDR1 and CDR2 are SSHAT and FNYEAQ (reference sequence). The CDR3 runs 15 residues. CDR3 sequence: CASSPGTSGGDTQYF. CDR3 DNA, as far as it was read: TGTGCCAGCAGCCCCGGGACTAGCGGGGGAGATACG.

This clone was recorded a few times. The CDR3 goes on 3 residues after the read ends, and that part is filled in from the germline J gene. This chain connects TRBV7-9 to TRBJ2-7, with 7 bases lining up with TRBD1. The CDR3 length is 15 residues. Germline V CDR1 and CDR2: SEHNR, FQNEAQ (reference sequence). V was pared by 6 bases and J by 5 bases, with 13 bases of the junction left unmatched. Incomplete CDR3 DNA: TGTGCCAGCAGTTCCCGACAGGGAAGGAACGACGAG. As protein: CASSSRQGRNDE. The entire CDR3 protein reads CASSSRQGRNDEQYF.

In its sample, this clone is medium-sized (0.01 to 0.1%). CDR3 bases read: TGCAGTGCCCTGCCTCCTAGCGGGCGCCCCAATGAG. Residues: CSALPPSGRPNE. From start to end, the CDR3 is CSALPPSGRPNEQFF. The V call is TRBV20-1, the J call TRBJ2-1; 8 bases are a match to TRBD2. The CDR3 goes on 3 residues after the read ends, and that part is filled in from the germline J gene. CDR1 is DFQATT and CDR2 is SNEGSKA in the germline V gene (reference sequence). V shed 6 bases, J shed 6 bases, and the junction held 13 bases outside the gene matches. The CDR3 is made up of 15 amino acids.

As regards this clone: At one end, the junction sequence differs from germline, possibly due to a read error. The CDR3 end is not reached by the read, which stops 3 residues before it; the germline J gene fills it in. V gene TRBV11-3 combines with J gene TRBJ2-1; D unresolved. In germline, CDR1 is SGHNT, CDR2 YENEEA. CDR3 size: 11 residues. The CDR3 bases that were read are TGTGCCAGCAGCTCCAACAATGAG. Protein: CASSSNNE. The full CDR3 protein reads CASSSNNEQFF.

Details on this clone: The read ends 3 residues shy of where the CDR3 ends; the end is completed using the germline J gene. The rearrangement joins TRBV7-3 to TRBJ2-2; D uncertain. CDR1 and CDR2 from the germline V gene are SGHTA and FQGTGA. Trimming stripped 1 base from V and 0 bases from J, with 6 bases between. The CDR3 contains 15 residues. CDR3 region: CASSLNSANTGELFF. The part of the CDR3 DNA that was read is TGTGCCAGCAGCTTAAACTCCGCGAACACCGGGGAG.

This clone was detected ten times or more. The read ends 3 residues shy of where the CDR3 ends; the end is completed using the germline J gene. This rearrangement joins TRBV5-1 to TRBJ2-3, with 11 bases aligning to TRBD2. The CDR3 is made up of 16 amino acids. Germline V gives CDR1 SGHRS, CDR2 YFSETQ. Trimming cost V 1 base and J 6 bases; bases outside gene matches: 7. Partial CDR3 DNA: TGCGCCAGCAGCTTGTTCCTAGCGGGAGGATACGATACG. Its protein product is CASSLFLAGGYDT. The full CDR3 reads CASSLFLAGGYDTQYF.

This clone was observed at least ten times. The read ends 3 residues shy of where the CDR3 ends; the end is completed using the germline J gene. The V and J genes are TRBV19 and TRBJ1-5; 7 positions agree with TRBD1. V was clipped by 4 bases and J by 4 bases; unmatched bases: 7. The germline CDR1 and CDR2 sequences are LNHDA and SQIVND (reference sequence). CDR3 length: 15 residues. The CDR3 loop is CASSTTHRGNQPQHF. CDR3 DNA, as far as it was read: TGTGCCAGTAGTACAACCCACAGGGGTAATCAGCCC.

Concerning this clone: The read stops 3 residues short of the end of the CDR3; the missing end is completed from the germline J gene. The chain carries TRBV7-8 and TRBJ1-2; D not resolved. Between the trimmed V and J ends, which lost 3 bases and 2 bases, there was a span of 7 bases. Germline lookup yields CDR1 SGHVS and CDR2 FQNEAQ. The CDR3 length is 13 residues. The CDR3 region is CASSFRENYGYTF. The sequenced CDR3 bases are TGTGCCAGCAGCTTTAGAGAGAACTATGGC.

This clone was detected a few times. The CDR3 extends 3 residues past the end of the read, so its final part is completed from the germline J gene. The rearrangement joins TRBV19 to TRBJ2-7, with 9 bases fitting TRBD2. CDR1 is LNHDA, CDR2 SQIVND, per germline (reference sequence). This CDR3 contains 15 residues. V was pared by 3 bases and J by 0 bases, with 3 bases of the junction left unmatched. The CDR3 spells CASSMLAGPSYEQYF. CDR3 bases read: TGTGCCAGTAGTATGCTAGCGGGACCCTCCTACGAG.

As concerns this clone: The read terminates 3 residues before the CDR3 end, so the remaining end is supplied by the germline J gene. The chain recombines TRBV19 with TRBJ1-1; 9 bases match TRBD1. This CDR3 comprises 14 residues. In germline, CDR1 is LNHDA, CDR2 SQIVND (reference sequence). The CDR3 sequence: CASSTGTGIYGAFF. CDR3 DNA, as far as it was read: TGTGCCAGTAGTACTGGGACAGGGATCTACGGA.

The CDR3 protein is CASSTRQGGTDTQYF. The covered CDR3 bases are TGTGCCAGCAGCACGAGACAGGGCGGGACAGATACG. The chain employs TRBV7-9 and TRBJ2-3; the match to TRBD1 covers 7 bases. The sequence runs out 3 residues before the end of the CDR3; the remainder is reconstructed from the germline J gene. CDR1 SEHNR and CDR2 FQNEAQ come from the germline V gene (reference sequence). V trimming: 5 bases; J trimming: 3 bases; junction bases outside the gene matches: 8. The CDR3 contains 15 residues.

This clone was seen at least ten times. With the read ending 3 residues before the CDR3 end, the germline J gene is used to fill in that end. This chain links TRBV30 with TRBJ2-7, with 11 bases fitting TRBD2. The germline V gene has CDR1 GTSNPN and CDR2 SVGIG (reference sequence). J was trimmed by 4 bases and V by 4 bases; bases with no gene match: 6. The CDR3 extends over 14 amino acids. The CDR3 reads CAWTPSGRSYEQYF. The CDR3 DNA, read in part, is TGTGCCTGGACCCCTAGCGGGAGGTCGTACGAG.

This clone has more than one count but fewer than ten. The missing CDR3 end, 3 residues past where the read stops, is filled in from the germline J gene. V is TRBV11-1 and J is TRBJ2-2; no reliable D call. This CDR3 contains 15 residues. Germline V CDR1 and CDR2: SGHAT, FQDESV (reference sequence). The V and J ends lost 5 bases and 0 bases respectively, with 10 bases between them. CDR3 in amino acids: CASSPEISNTGELFF. CDR3 DNA, as far as it was read: TGTGCCAGCAGCCCAGAAATTTCGAACACCGGGGAG.

This clone was seen only a few times. Read sequence stops 3 residues before the CDR3 end, and the germline J gene provides the missing end. The V and J genes are TRBV7-2 and TRBJ2-1; TRBD2 matches 7 bases. This CDR3 is 14 amino acids long. Germline loops: CDR1 SGHTA, CDR2 FQGNSA. V was pared by 5 bases and J by 6 bases, with 7 bases of the junction left unmatched. The sequenced part of the CDR3 DNA is TGTGCCAGCAGCACCGGACTAGTTGTCAATGAG. Translated, it gives CASSTGLVVNE. The whole CDR3 sequence reads CASSTGLVVNEQFF.

This clone was found many times. The CDR3 is cut off 3 residues early in the read; its end comes from the germline J gene. The chain links TRBV20-1 to TRBJ2-3, with TRBD2 matching 8 bases. Trimming took 6 bases from V and 5 from J; bases not matched to a gene: 7. The CDR3 spans 13 residues. Per the germline V gene, CDR1 is DFQATT and CDR2 is SNEGSKA (reference sequence). CDR3: CSAPGLAQDTQYF. The DNA read from the CDR3 is TGCAGTGCCCCTGGACTAGCCCAAGATACG.

This clone was recorded many times. The read comes to an end 3 residues before the CDR3 does, leaving the germline J gene to fill in the end. The chain joins TRBV7-6 to TRBJ2-3, with unresolved D. The CDR3 totals 16 residues. Trimming removed 0 bases at V and 1 base at J, with 11 bases between. Germline V CDR1 and CDR2: SGHVS, FNYEAQ. CDR3 loop: CASSLAGRTRTDTQYF. The sequenced part of the CDR3 DNA is TGTGCCAGCAGCTTAGCGGGCAGAACCCGCACAGATACG.